This TCR beta chain was captured by sequencing in a study of blood T cell repertoires in COVID-19. In the study overall: Both acute and convalescent COVID-19 samples were obtained from the United States, Italy and Spain. The cDNA or gDNA used as material had been derived from T cells, B-cell-depleted T cells, or PBMCs.

The CDR3 spans 15 residues. Germline CDR1 reads SGDLS; CDR2 reads YYNGEE. J was trimmed by 0 bases and V by 3 bases; bases with no gene match: 5. Original processing notes: Using reference gene primer amplification, nucleated cell counts were estimated. Measured with immunoSEQ multiplex PCR; TCRdb has only the in-frame clones, and not every one. V and J calls plus clone size are reproduced from that table; the DNA served to infer D and trimming. This sample has around 250,000 clones; about 80% occur once, and the top ten carry 4.4%. V usage is TRBV9 and J usage is TRBJ2-7, with TRBD2 identical over 8 bases. Sequencing was performed on peripheral blood. The receptor comes from a man aged 50-60 years with active or convalescent COVID-19. The CDR3 DNA sequence: TGTGCCAGCAGCGCCGACGGGGGGGCCTCCTACGAGCAGTACTTC. It codes for CASSADGGASYEQYF.